This T cell receptor beta chain originates from a study of vaccination effects on CD4 cells after COVID-19. Study-wide context: Samples came from two convalescent patients 16 days and one week before vaccination.

Clones were sequenced by immunoSEQ multiplex PCR, and TCRdb holds only the in-frame ones, with some missing. The profile shows about 40,000 clones, over 60% of them singletons. Peptide-pool stimulation followed by sequencing identified expanded antigen-specific CD4+ clonotypes in the ViraFEST assay. CD4+ T cell isolation took place after 10 days of culture. Documented for the person is a PCR-confirmed SARS-CoV-2 infection occurring between March and December 2020. Points from the study as a whole: In convalescent patients, vaccine-induced clones largely differed from infection-induced clones. Marked contraction was observed in infection-induced and vaccine-induced clones late after vaccination. Missing from the study were early post-infection timepoints, and its convalescent patients were few.

The V gene's germline CDR1 is MNHEY and CDR2 SMNVEV (reference sequence). The CDR3 covers 18 residues. Deletions cut 11 bases from V and 3 bases from J, with 32 bases between. About this clone itself: Antigen: not known.

This rearrangement joins TRBV27 to TRBJ2-7; D may be TRBD1 or TRBD2 (5 bases each). Sequenced material: CD4+ T cells from PBMCs cultured with a peptide pool, taken before COVID-19 vaccination. The clonotype originates from a human donor who had a prior SARS-CoV-2 infection. CDR3 in DNA: TGTGCCGTCCATGGTGGTGACAGCGGCAAACTGGAGTACTACGAGCAGTACTTC. Its translation is CAVHGGDSGKLEYYEQYF.